These 10 T cell receptor beta chains were sequenced from one sample in a study of blood T cell repertoires in COVID-19 (dated by TCRdb to 2020 to 2021). The method was the immunoSEQ multiplex PCR assay. TCRdb holds this immuneACCESS table with in-frame rearrangements only. Some clones are missing; in checked studies, unresolved V genes explain under half, and the rest has no known cause. The sample table records around 470,000 clones; 80% to 95% of these occur just once. The ten largest clones add up to less than 0.75% of the sample. Sample: PBMCs or T cells enriched from blood (not recorded which). Receptors originate from a man aged 18-30 years who had recovered from COVID-19.

The chain couples TRBV18 to TRBJ2-7; D perhaps matches TRBD1 (5 bases). The CDR3 is 13 amino acids. V gave up 3 bases and J gave up 3 bases, with 9 bases separating them. Per germline, CDR1 KGHSH and CDR2 LQKENI. The CDR3: CASSPSRGYEQYF. CDR3 sequence (DNA): TGTGCCAGCTCACCCAGTAGGGGCTACGAGCAGTACTTC.

V and J are TRBV15 and TRBJ1-1; D is uncertain. The V end was cut by 3 bases, the J end by 6 bases, with 14 bases between. The CDR3 has 14 amino acids. Germline CDR1 reads LNHNV; CDR2 reads YYDKDF (reference sequence). CDR3 residues: CATSREGTVPEAFF. The DNA of the CDR3 is TGTGCCACCAGCAGGGAGGGTACGGTCCCTGAAGCTTTCTTT. The variable domain in full, with the rest retrieved from reference TRBV15 and TRBJ1-1, is DAMVIQNPRYQVTQFGKPVTLSCSQTLNHNVMYWYQQKSSQAPKLLFHYYDKDFNNEADTPDNFQSRRPNTSFCFLDIRSPGLGDTAMYLCATSREGTVPEAFFGQGTRLTVV.

This chain joins TRBV28 and TRBJ1-2; 9 nucleotides match TRBD1. The J segment lost 8 bases and the V segment lost 1 base, leaving 8 bases of the junction unmatched. This CDR3 comprises 15 residues. CDR1 MDHEN and CDR2 SYDVKM come from the germline V gene. The CDR3 coding sequence is TGTGCCAGCAGTTTATTCCACAGGGGGCAGAAGGGCTACACCTTC. Translation: CASSLFHRGQKGYTF.

The V call is TRBV2, the J call TRBJ2-5; 7 bases align to TRBD2. V trimming: 6 bases; J trimming: 0 bases; junction bases outside the gene matches: 4. CDR1 and CDR2 from the germline V gene are SNHLY and FYNNEI. The CDR3 extends over 14 amino acids. CDR3 nucleotide sequence: TGTGCCAGCAGAAGCGGGGCGTACCAAGAGACCCAGTACTTC. Amino acids: CASRSGAYQETQYF.

V and J are TRBV19 and TRBJ1-1, with D tentatively TRBD1 (5 bases). The CDR3 contains 16 residues. Trimming took off 1 base at V and 4 bases at J, with 16 bases between the two ends. Germline CDR1 LNHDA, CDR2 SQIVND (reference sequence). CDR3 region: CASSIGWGDLITEAFF. The CDR3 nucleotides read TGTGCCAGTAGTATAGGGTGGGGGGATTTGATCACTGAAGCTTTCTTT. Full variable domain (outside the CDR3, taken from reference TRBV19 and TRBJ1-1): DGGITQSPKYLFRKEGQNVTLSCEQNLNHDAMYWYRQDPGQGLRLIYYSQIVNDFQKGDIAEGYSVSREKKESFPLTVTSAQKNPTAFYLCASSIGWGDLITEAFFGQGTRLTVV.

The gene calls are TRBV12-3 or TRBV12-4 and TRBJ1-2, with 9 bases lining up with TRBD1. CDR3 size: 13 residues. With 4 bases clipped from V and 8 bases from J, the junction kept 5 bases outside the gene matches. The CDR3 here is CASSSTGGGGYTF. CDR3 sequence (DNA): TGTGCCAGCAGTTCAACAGGGGGCGGAGGCTACACCTTC.

This chain links TRBV5-1 with TRBJ2-6; D ambiguous. This CDR3 contains 16 residues. V was shortened by 4 bases and J by 0 bases, with 11 bases between the two germline ends. Germline V gene lookup returns CDR1 SGHRS and CDR2 YFSETQ. Here the CDR3 reads CASSLEGNSGANVLTF. As DNA, the CDR3 is TGCGCCAGCAGCCTAGAAGGTAACTCTGGGGCCAACGTCCTGACTTTC.

The chain carries TRBV7-9 and TRBJ2-5; D possibly corresponds to TRBD1 (6 bases). The CDR3 is made up of 15 amino acids. Germline V lookup: CDR1 SEHNR, CDR2 FQNEAQ (reference sequence). Trimming cost V 7 bases and J 1 base, with 16 bases left between them. The CDR3 sequence: CASNPSGTTQETQYF. The CDR3 region has the DNA TGTGCCAGCAACCCATCCGGGACAACCCAAGAGACCCAGTACTTC.

V usage is TRBV14 and J usage is TRBJ2-2; 11 nucleotides align to TRBD2. The CDR3 has 16 amino acids. CDR1 is SGHDN, CDR2 FVKESK, per germline. V gave up 4 bases and J gave up 2 bases; unmatched junction bases: 3. The DNA for the CDR3 is TGTGCCAGCAGCCGCCGACTAGCGGGAAACACCGGGGAGCTGTTTTTT. This encodes CASSRRLAGNTGELFF.

The chain links TRBV28 to TRBJ1-1, with a weak D call TRBD1 (5 bases). Trimming stripped 7 bases from V and 4 bases from J, with 13 bases between. Germline V lookup: CDR1 MDHEN, CDR2 SYDVKM. CDR3 length equals 13 residues. CDR3 coding DNA: TGTGCCAGCAAGACAGCCAAGGTCACTGAAGCTTTCTTT. Its protein product is CASKTAKVTEAFF.